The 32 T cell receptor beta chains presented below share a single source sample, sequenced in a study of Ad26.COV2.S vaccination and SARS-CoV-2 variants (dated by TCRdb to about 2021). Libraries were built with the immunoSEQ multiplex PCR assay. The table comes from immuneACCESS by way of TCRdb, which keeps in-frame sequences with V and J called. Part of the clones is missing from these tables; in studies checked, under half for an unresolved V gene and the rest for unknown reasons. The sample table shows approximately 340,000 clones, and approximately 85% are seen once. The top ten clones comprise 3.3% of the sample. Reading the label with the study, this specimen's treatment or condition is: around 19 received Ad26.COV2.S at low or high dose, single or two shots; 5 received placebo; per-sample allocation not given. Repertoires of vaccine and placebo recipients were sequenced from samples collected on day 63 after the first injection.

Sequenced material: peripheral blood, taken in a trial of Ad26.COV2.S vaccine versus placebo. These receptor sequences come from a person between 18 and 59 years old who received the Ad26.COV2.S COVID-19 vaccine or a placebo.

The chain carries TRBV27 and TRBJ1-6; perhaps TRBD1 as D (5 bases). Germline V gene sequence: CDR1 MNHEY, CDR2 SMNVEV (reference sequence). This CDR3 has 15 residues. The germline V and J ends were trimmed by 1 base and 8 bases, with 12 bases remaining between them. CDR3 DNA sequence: TGTGCCAGCAGTTTATATAGGGGCAGGGATTCACCCCTCCACTTT. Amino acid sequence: CASSLYRGRDSPLHF.

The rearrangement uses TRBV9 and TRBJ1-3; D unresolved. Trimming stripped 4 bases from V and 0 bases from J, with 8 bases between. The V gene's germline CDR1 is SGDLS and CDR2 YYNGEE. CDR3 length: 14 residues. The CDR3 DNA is TGTGCCAGCAGCATAGAGCTCTCTGGAAACACCATATATTTT. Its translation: CASSIELSGNTIYF.

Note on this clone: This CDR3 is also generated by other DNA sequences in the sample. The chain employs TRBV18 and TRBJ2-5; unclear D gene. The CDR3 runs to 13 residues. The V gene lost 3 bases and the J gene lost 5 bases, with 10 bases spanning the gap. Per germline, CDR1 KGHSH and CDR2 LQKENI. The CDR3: CASSPLLGETQYF. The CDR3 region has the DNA TGTGCCAGCTCACCCCTTTTAGGGGAGACCCAGTACTTC.

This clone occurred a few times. Written as DNA, the CDR3 is TGTGCCAGCACCTCGGCAGGGTGGGATAATTCACCCCTCCACTTT. It encodes CASTSAGWDNSPLHF. This chain joins TRBV6-5 and TRBJ1-6; a possible D gene is TRBD1 (5 bases). V was trimmed by 7 bases and J by 5 bases, leaving 15 bases between them. This CDR3 is 15 amino acids long. CDR1 is MNHEY and CDR2 is SVGAGI in the germline V gene.

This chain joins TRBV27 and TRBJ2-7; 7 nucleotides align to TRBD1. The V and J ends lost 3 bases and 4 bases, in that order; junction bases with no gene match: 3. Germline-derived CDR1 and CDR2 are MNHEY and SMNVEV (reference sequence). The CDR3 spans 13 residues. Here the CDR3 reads CASSFNRGYEQYF. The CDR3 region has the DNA TGTGCCAGCAGTTTCAACAGGGGATACGAGCAGTACTTC.

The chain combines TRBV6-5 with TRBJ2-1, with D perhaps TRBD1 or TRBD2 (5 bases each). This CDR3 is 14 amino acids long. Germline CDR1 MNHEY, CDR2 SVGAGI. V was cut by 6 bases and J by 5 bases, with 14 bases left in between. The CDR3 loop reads CASSFRRGDNEQFF. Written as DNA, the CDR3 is TGTGCCAGCAGCTTCCGTCGGGGCGACAATGAGCAGTTCTTC.

The CDR3 DNA reads TGCGCCAGCAGCCAAGGTGGGACTGGCCCCCACGAGCAGTACTTC. Translated, it gives CASSQGGTGPHEQYF. The chain combines TRBV4-1 with TRBJ2-7; a weak D match, TRBD2 (6 bases). This CDR3 is 15 amino acids long. V lost 1 base, J lost 5 bases, and 15 bases lay in between. From germline, CDR1 is MGHRA and CDR2 YSYEKL.

DNA of the CDR3: TGTGCCAGCAGTTCGACAGGGGATTCTTCGCCCCTCCACTTT. It codes for CASSSTGDSSPLHF. The chain is built from TRBV6-2 or TRBV6-3 and TRBJ1-6, with 8 bases that match TRBD1. The V segment lost 4 bases and the J segment 13 bases; nucleotides outside the gene matches: 9. Germline CDR1 MNHEY, CDR2 SVGEGT. The CDR3 is 14 amino acids.

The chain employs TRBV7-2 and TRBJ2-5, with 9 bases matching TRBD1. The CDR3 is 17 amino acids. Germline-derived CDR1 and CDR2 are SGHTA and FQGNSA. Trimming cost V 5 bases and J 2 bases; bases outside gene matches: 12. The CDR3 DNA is TGTGCCAGCAGCCCTTTACAGGGGGCCCGTACTCAAGAGACCCAGTACTTC. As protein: CASSPLQGARTQETQYF.

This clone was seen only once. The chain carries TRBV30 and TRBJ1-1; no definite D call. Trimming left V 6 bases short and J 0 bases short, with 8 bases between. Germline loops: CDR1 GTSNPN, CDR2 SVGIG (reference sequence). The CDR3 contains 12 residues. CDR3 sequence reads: CACIPMNTEAFF. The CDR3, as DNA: TGTGCCTGCATCCCAATGAACACTGAAGCTTTCTTT.

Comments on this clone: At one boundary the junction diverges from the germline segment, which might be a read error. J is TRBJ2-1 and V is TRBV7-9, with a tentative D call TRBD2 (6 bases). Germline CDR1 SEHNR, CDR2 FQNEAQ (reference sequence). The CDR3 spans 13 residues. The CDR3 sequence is CASSFSNDGGGIF. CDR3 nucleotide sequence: TGTGCCAGCAGCTTTTCCAATGACGGGGGAGGAATCTTC.

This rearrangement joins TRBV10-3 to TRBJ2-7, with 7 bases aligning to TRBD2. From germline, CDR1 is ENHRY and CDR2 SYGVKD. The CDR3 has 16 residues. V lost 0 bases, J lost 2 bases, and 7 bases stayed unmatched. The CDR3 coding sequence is TGTGCCATCAGTGAGTCTTCGGGGAGGGGCACCTACGAGCAGTACTTC. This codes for CAISESSGRGTYEQYF.

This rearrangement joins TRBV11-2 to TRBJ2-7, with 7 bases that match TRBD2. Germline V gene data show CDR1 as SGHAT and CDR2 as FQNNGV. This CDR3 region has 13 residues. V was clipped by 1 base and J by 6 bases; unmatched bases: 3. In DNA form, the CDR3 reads TGTGCCAGCAGCTTAGGGTCGGGGGGCGAGCAGTACTTC. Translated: CASSLGSGGEQYF. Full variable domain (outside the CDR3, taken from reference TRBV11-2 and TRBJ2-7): EAGVAQSPRYKIIEKRQSVAFWCNPISGHATLYWYQQILGQGPKLLIQFQNNGVVDDSQLPKDRFSAERLKGVDSTLKIQPAKLEDSAVYLCASSLGSGGEQYFGPGTRLTVT.

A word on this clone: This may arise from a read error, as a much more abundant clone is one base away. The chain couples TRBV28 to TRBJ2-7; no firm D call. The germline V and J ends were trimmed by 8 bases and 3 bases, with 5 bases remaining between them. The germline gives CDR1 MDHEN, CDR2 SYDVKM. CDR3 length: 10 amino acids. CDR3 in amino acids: CASGYYEQYF. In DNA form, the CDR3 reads TGTGCCAGCGGGTACTACGAGCAGTACTTC.

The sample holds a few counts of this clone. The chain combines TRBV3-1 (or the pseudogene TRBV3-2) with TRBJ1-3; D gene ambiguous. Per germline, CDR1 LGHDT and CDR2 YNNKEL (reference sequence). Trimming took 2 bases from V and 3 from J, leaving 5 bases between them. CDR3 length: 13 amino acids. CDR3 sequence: CASSQFLGNTIYF. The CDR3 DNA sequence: TGTGCCAGCAGCCAATTTCTTGGAAACACCATATATTTT.

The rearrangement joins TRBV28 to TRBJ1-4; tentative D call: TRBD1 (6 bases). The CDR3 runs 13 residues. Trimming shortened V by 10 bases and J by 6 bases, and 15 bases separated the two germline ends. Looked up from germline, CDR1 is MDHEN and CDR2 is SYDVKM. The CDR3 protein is CATRGATDEKLFF. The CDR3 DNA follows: TGTGCCACCCGGGGGGCGACGGATGAAAAACTGTTTTTT.

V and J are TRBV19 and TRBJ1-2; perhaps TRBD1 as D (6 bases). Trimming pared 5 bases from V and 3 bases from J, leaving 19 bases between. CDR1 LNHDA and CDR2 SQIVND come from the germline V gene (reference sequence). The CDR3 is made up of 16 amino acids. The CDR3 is CASSWVAQGIDYGYTF. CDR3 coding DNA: TGTGCCAGTAGTTGGGTGGCACAGGGAATTGACTATGGCTACACCTTC.

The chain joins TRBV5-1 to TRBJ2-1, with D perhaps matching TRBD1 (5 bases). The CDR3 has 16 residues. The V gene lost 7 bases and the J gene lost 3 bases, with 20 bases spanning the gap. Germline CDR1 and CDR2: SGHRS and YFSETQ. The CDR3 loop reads CASVLGATENYNEQFF. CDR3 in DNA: TGCGCCAGCGTCCTAGGGGCTACAGAGAACTACAATGAGCAGTTCTTC.

This chain's CDR3 is CASSFWTGEGRNEQFF. CDR3 bases: TGTGCCAGCAGCTTTTGGACAGGGGAGGGGCGGAATGAGCAGTTCTTC. V is TRBV7-2 and J is TRBJ2-1; 9 bases line up with TRBD1. CDR1 is SGHTA, CDR2 FQGNSA, per germline. The V segment lost 3 bases and the J segment 7 bases; nucleotides outside the gene matches: 10. This CDR3 region has 16 residues.

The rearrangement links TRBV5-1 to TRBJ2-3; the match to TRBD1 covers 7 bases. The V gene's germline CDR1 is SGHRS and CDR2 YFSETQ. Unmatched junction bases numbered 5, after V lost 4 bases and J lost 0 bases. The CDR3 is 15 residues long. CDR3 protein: CASSLPGQSTDTQYF. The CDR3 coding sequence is TGCGCCAGCAGCCTCCCGGGACAGAGCACAGATACGCAGTATTTT.

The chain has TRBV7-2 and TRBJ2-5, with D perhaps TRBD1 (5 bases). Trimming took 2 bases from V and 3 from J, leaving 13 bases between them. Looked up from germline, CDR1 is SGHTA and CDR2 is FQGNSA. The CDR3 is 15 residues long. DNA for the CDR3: TGTGCCAGCAGCTTATACAGGCAGAAAAAAGAGACCCAGTACTTC. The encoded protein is CASSLYRQKKETQYF.

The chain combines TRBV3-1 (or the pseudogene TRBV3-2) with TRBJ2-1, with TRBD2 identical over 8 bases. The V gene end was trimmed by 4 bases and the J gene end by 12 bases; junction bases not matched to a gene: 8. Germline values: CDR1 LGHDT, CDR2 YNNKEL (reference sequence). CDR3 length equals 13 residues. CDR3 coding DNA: TGTGCCAGCAGCCCGGGACTAGTAGGGGGGCAGTTCTTC. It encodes CASSPGLVGGQFF.

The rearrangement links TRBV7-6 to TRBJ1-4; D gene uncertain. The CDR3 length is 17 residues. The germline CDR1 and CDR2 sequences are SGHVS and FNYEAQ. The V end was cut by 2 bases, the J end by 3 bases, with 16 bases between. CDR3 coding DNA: TGTGCCAGCAGCTTAACGGTCGCAAGAGTTCCTAATGAAAAACTGTTTTTT. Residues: CASSLTVARVPNEKLFF.

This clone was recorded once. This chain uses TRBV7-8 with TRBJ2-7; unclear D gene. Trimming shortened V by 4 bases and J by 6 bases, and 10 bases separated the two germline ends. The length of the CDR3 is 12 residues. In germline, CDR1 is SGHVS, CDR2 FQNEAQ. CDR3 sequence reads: CASSSHMGEQYF. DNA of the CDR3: TGTGCCAGCAGCTCGCATATGGGCGAGCAGTACTTC.

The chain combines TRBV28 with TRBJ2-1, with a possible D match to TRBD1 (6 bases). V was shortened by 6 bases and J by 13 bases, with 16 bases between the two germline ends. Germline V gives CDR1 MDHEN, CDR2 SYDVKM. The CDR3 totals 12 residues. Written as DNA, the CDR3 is TGTGCCAGCAGAGGGGACACCCCAGCACAGTTCTTC. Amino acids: CASRGDTPAQFF.

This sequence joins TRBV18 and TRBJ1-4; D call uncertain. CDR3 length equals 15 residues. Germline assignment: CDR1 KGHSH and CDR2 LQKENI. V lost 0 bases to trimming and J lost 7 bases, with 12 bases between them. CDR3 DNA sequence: TGTGCCAGCTCACCACCTGGTACTGCAGGTGAAAAACTGTTTTTT. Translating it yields CASSPPGTAGEKLFF.

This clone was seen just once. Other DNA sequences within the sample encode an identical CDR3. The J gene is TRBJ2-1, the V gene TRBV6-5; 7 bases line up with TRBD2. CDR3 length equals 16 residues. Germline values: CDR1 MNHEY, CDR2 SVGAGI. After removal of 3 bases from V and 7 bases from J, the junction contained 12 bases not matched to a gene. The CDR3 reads CASSYGSGGRRNEQFF. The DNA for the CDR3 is TGTGCCAGCAGTTATGGTAGTGGCGGGAGAAGAAATGAGCAGTTCTTC.

DNA for the CDR3: TGTGCCAGCAGCATAACGACAGGGGTAACTAATGAAAAACTGTTTTTT. This gives the protein CASSITTGVTNEKLFF. This chain links TRBV9 with TRBJ1-4, with 8 bases identical to TRBD1. The V segment lost 4 bases and the J segment 1 base; nucleotides outside the gene matches: 6. The germline V gene has CDR1 SGDLS and CDR2 YYNGEE. CDR3 length: 16 residues.

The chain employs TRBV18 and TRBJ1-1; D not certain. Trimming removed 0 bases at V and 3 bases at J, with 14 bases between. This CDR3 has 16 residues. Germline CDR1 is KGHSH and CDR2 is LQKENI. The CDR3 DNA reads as TGTGCCAGCTCACCACCGCTCGAACAGACGCACACTGAAGCTTTCTTT. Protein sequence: CASSPPLEQTHTEAFF.

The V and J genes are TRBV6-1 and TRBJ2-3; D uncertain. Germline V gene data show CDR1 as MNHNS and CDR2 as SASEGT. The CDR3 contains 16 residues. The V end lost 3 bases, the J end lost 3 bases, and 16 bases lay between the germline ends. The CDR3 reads CASSEARYEITDTQYF. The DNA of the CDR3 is TGTGCCAGCAGTGAGGCCCGTTATGAGATAACAGATACGCAGTATTTT.

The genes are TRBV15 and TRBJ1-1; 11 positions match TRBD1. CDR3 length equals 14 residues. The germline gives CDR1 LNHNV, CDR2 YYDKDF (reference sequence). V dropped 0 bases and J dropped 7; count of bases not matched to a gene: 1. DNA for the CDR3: TGTGCCACCAGCAGAGAGGGACAGGGGGTTGAAGCTTTCTTT. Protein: CATSREGQGVEAFF.

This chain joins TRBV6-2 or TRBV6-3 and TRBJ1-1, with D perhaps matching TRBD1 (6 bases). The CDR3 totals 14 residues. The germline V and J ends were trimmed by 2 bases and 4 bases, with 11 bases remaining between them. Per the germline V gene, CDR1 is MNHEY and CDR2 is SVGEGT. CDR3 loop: CASSYRTGFTEAFF. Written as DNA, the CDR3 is TGTGCCAGCAGTTACAGAACAGGGTTCACTGAAGCTTTCTTT.